This paragraph reports one TCR beta chain. Original handling: Nucleated cell number was recorded as an estimate derived from reference gene primer amplification. Clones were sequenced by immunoSEQ multiplex PCR, and TCRdb holds only the in-frame ones, with some missing. The DNA was the basis for D and trimming; V, J and clone size are from that table. The table has some 210,000 clones, about four fifths seen once. This entry belongs to a study of blood T cell repertoires in COVID-19. Study-wide background: The United States, Italy and Spain provided the acute and convalescent COVID-19 samples. PBMCs, B-cell-depleted T cells, or T cells were the source of the cDNA or gDNA that made up the material.

This CDR3 region has 14 residues. The V and J ends lost 3 bases and 2 bases respectively, with 9 bases between them. Germline lookup yields CDR1 SGHTA and CDR2 FQGNSA. The rearrangement links TRBV7-2 to TRBJ2-3, with D possibly TRBD2 on 5 matching bases. Sequencing was done on a sample of peripheral blood. This TCR was recovered from a woman in her forties or fifties with active or convalescent COVID-19. CDR3 protein: CASSLEENTDTQYF. CDR3 nucleotides: TGTGCCAGCAGCTTGGAGGAAAACACAGATACGCAGTATTTT. The full variable domain, with the rest looked up from reference TRBV7-2 and TRBJ2-3, is GAGVSQSPSNKVTEKGKDVELRCDPISGHTALYWYRQSLGQGLEFLIYFQGNSAPDKSGLPSDRFSAERTGGSVSTLTIQRTQQEDSAVYLCASSLEENTDTQYFGPGTRLTVL.